Presented here are 9 T cell receptor beta chains from one specimen sequenced in a study of shared clonotypes between healthy human individuals. Only CD45RO-negative cells positively selected for CCR7 counted as naive CD8 cells, so terminally differentiated effector memory CD45RA+ cells were excluded. Using immunoSEQ multiplex PCR, the repertoire was profiled, and TCRdb retains in-frame clones only, with some absent. The table includes 2 million to 2.5 million clones, approximately 95% detected once. The source material was naive CD8+ T cells sorted from blood. The receptors stem from a man between 18 and 35 years old in good health.

Of note for this clone: This same CDR3 is encoded by further DNA sequences in the sample. This chain uses TRBV18 with TRBJ2-5; perhaps TRBD1 as D (5 bases). CDR1 is KGHSH, CDR2 LQKENI, per germline. V lost 0 bases and J 5 bases, leaving 7 bases between the germline ends. CDR3 length: 13 residues. The CDR3 nucleotides are TGTGCCAGCTCACCACCGTGGGGCGAGACCCAGTACTTC. Protein product: CASSPPWGETQYF. Filled out from reference TRBV18 and TRBJ2-5, the complete variable domain reads NAGVMQNPRHLVRRRGQEARLRCSPMKGHSHVYWYRQLPEEGLKFMVYLQKENIIDESGMPKERFSAEFPKEGPSILRIQQVVRGDSAAYFCASSPPWGETQYFGPGTRLLVL.

CDR3 nucleotides: TGTGCCACAGACCCTGGCTACACCTTC. It codes for CATDPGYTF. V gene TRBV5-3 combines with J gene TRBJ1-2; no firm D call. TRBV5-3 is treated as an ORF (open reading frame) with a function not yet certain. The V gene lost 9 bases and the J gene lost 7 bases, with 7 bases spanning the gap. The CDR3 covers 9 residues.

V is TRBV5-6 and J is TRBJ2-1; tentatively, D is TRBD1 (5 bases). In germline, CDR1 is SGHDT, CDR2 YYEEEE. The CDR3 covers 14 residues. The V gene lost 0 bases and the J gene lost 1 base, with 5 bases spanning the gap. The CDR3 region is CASSLGQSYNEQFF. The DNA of the CDR3 is TGTGCCAGCAGCTTGGGACAGTCCTACAATGAGCAGTTCTTC.

V and J are TRBV7-9 and TRBJ2-5; either TRBD1 or TRBD2 may supply D (5 bases each). Germline assignment: CDR1 SEHNR and CDR2 FQNEAQ (reference sequence). The V gene lost 1 base and the J gene lost 7 bases, with 19 bases spanning the gap. The CDR3 extends over 16 amino acids. CDR3 coding DNA: TGTGCCAGCAGCTTAGAGTACGGGACCGTCGTCGGGACCCAGTACTTC. Translating it yields CASSLEYGTVVGTQYF.

The chain carries TRBV6-6 and TRBJ2-2; D possibly uses TRBD1 or TRBD2 (5 bases each). The CDR3 is made up of 15 amino acids. Trimming left V 2 bases short and J 5 bases short, with 12 bases between. Germline CDR1 reads MNHNY; CDR2 reads SVGAGI (reference sequence). The CDR3 here is CASSYEGFRTGELFF. The CDR3 nucleotides are TGTGCCAGCAGTTACGAGGGGTTCAGAACCGGGGAGCTGTTTTTT.

This sequence joins TRBV27 and TRBJ2-1; 10 bases fit TRBD2. CDR1 and CDR2 (germline): MNHEY, SMNVEV (reference sequence). The CDR3 spans 16 residues. V lost 4 bases and J lost 4; bases outside the gene matches: 7. The CDR3 region is CASSSLTSGEYNEQFF. The CDR3 DNA sequence: TGTGCCAGCAGTTCTCTTACTAGCGGGGAGTACAATGAGCAGTTCTTC.

This clone was recorded once. The chain carries TRBV6-5 and TRBJ1-4; TRBD1 aligns across 7 bases. CDR1 is MNHEY and CDR2 is SVGAGI in the germline V gene. The trim removed 2 bases at V and 7 bases at J, leaving 7 bases unmatched. This CDR3 spans 15 amino acids. The CDR3 DNA reads TGTGCCAGCAGTTACAGGGCAGGGGGGCGTGAAAAACTGTTTTTT. It is translated as CASSYRAGGREKLFF.

V and J are TRBV6-5 and TRBJ2-3; D is possibly TRBD1 (6 bases). The germline V and J ends were trimmed by 4 bases and 0 bases, with 14 bases remaining between them. The V gene's germline CDR1 is MNHEY and CDR2 SVGAGI. The CDR3 is 16 residues long. CDR3 region: CASSSRQASSTDTQYF. DNA of the CDR3: TGTGCCAGCAGTTCCCGACAGGCATCCAGCACAGATACGCAGTATTTT.

A word on this clone: This same CDR3 is encoded by further DNA sequences in the sample. The chain has TRBV2 and TRBJ2-1, with TRBD2 matching 12 bases. The V gene's germline CDR1 is SNHLY and CDR2 FYNNEI. The CDR3 covers 14 residues. The junction had 0 bases not matched to a gene; V was cut back by 4 bases and J by 5 bases. This CDR3 reads CASSGLAGDNEQFF. The CDR3 coding sequence is TGTGCCAGCAGTGGACTAGCGGGGGACAATGAGCAGTTCTTC.